Many counts were recorded for the clone carrying this T cell receptor beta chain. The antigen is unknown. 5'RACE generated cDNA with 10-nucleotide random UMIs. TCRdb reanalysed the 5' RACE reads using MiXCR and keeps one entry per CDR3 protein. The repertoire holds 20,000 or so distinct CDR3 sequences, with 7% to 8.5% as singletons. Trimming left V 3 bases short and J 4 bases short, with 13 bases between. CDR1 and CDR2 (germline): LGHDT, YNNKEL (reference sequence). The CDR3 is 15 amino acids. This specimen belongs to a study of neurological immune-mediated disorders. Overall study findings and caveats: CDR3 amino acid sequences of expanded clones were not shared across subjects, a result suggesting private repertoires in all groups.

CD4+ or CD8+ T cells at a count of some 900,000 served as input for the sorted libraries. The rearrangement uses TRBV3-1 and TRBJ2-1, with D maybe TRBD2 (5 bases). Sequencing was carried out using CD8+ T cells from blood. This sequence was found in a woman in her twenties or thirties with HTLV-1-associated myelopathy (HAM/TSP). The DNA of the CDR3 is TGTGCCAGCAGCCATAAGGGCGGGTTTTACAATGAGCAGTTCTTC. Translating it yields CASSHKGGFYNEQFF.